This entry lists 14 T cell receptor beta chains sequenced from one sample in a study of cytomegalovirus exposure and HLA in healthy donors. 13 Jbeta primers and 60 Vbeta primers were used for the PCR. Profiling relied on immunoSEQ multiplex PCR, and the TCRdb table lists in-frame clones only, not all of them. The table shows under 200,000 clones, with 65% to 90% occurring only once. Sequencing was done on a sample of PBMCs. The receptors were sampled from a human donor in good health.

The chain carries TRBV15 and TRBJ1-1; D not certain. Deletions cut 5 bases from V and 4 bases from J, with 17 bases between. Per the germline V gene, CDR1 is LNHNV and CDR2 is YYDKDF (reference sequence). The CDR3 spans 15 residues. CDR3 loop: CATSGTRELGTEAFF. CDR3 nucleotides: TGTGCCACCAGCGGTACTAGGGAGTTGGGCACTGAAGCTTTCTTT.

The CDR3 sequence: CASSPPSVSSYEQYF. CDR3 in DNA: TGTGCCAGCAGCCCCCCGAGCGTCTCTTCCTACGAGCAGTACTTC. The V gene is TRBV6-5, the J gene TRBJ2-7; D is unresolved. Trimming shortened V by 6 bases and J by 1 base, and 16 bases separated the two germline ends. The CDR3 is 15 amino acids. Germline lookup yields CDR1 MNHEY and CDR2 SVGAGI.

The chain combines TRBV19 with TRBJ1-1, with TRBD1 as a possible D gene (6 bases). The CDR3 is made up of 15 amino acids. V lost 3 bases and J lost 3, with 14 bases in between. Germline V lookup: CDR1 LNHDA, CDR2 SQIVND (reference sequence). CDR3: CASSMRGGQDTEAFF. The DNA for the CDR3 is TGTGCCAGTAGTATGCGGGGGGGGCAGGACACTGAAGCTTTCTTT.

This clone was counted once. This sequence joins TRBV2 and TRBJ2-5; D is possibly TRBD2 (6 bases). Matching the DNA end better, TRBJ2-7 makes the J call doubtful. The CDR3 runs to 12 residues. CDR1 is SNHLY, CDR2 FYNNEI, per germline. CDR3 nucleotide sequence: TGTGCCAGCAGTGCGGGGGTCCACGAGCAGTACTTC. It specifies CASSAGVHEQYF.

The chain links TRBV4-3 to TRBJ1-4; D is possibly TRBD1 (6 bases). This CDR3 contains 14 residues. V lost 0 bases and J 7 bases, leaving 9 bases between the germline ends. Germline V gives CDR1 LGHNA, CDR2 YSLEER. The CDR3 region is CASSQDRGREKLFF. Here the CDR3 DNA reads TGCGCCAGCAGCCAAGACAGGGGTCGTGAAAAACTGTTTTTT.

This clone has just one count. The V gene is TRBV4-3, the J gene TRBJ2-5, with D hard to call. The J call is in doubt because the DNA end fits TRBJ2-7 better. The germline gives CDR1 LGHNA, CDR2 YSLEER. This CDR3 contains 15 residues. The CDR3 region has the DNA TGCGCCAGCAGCCAAGGGGCAGACACCTCCTACGAGCAGTACTTC. Protein product: CASSQGADTSYEQYF.

This clone was counted a few times. This chain links TRBV18 with TRBJ2-7, with TRBD1 matching 9 bases. The germline CDR1 and CDR2 sequences are KGHSH and LQKENI. The CDR3 is 14 amino acids. Trimming took 5 bases from V and 7 from J; bases not matched to a gene: 9. CDR3 DNA: TGTGCCAGCTCATCTCGGACAGGGGATCCGGAGCAGTACTTC. Amino acids: CASSSRTGDPEQYF.

This sequence joins TRBV6-6 and TRBJ1-2, with TRBD1 as a possible D gene (5 bases). V was clipped by 2 bases and J by 5 bases, with 12 bases between them. The CDR3 covers 14 residues. Per the germline V gene, CDR1 is MNHNY and CDR2 is SVGAGI (reference sequence). This chain's CDR3 is CASSYDQGGYGYTF. As DNA, the CDR3 is TGTGCCAGCAGTTACGATCAGGGTGGATATGGCTACACCTTC.

V is TRBV12-5 and J is TRBJ1-5; TRBD1 matches at 7 bases. The length of the CDR3 is 18 residues. Looked up from germline, CDR1 is LGHNT and CDR2 is FRNRAP. V shed 2 bases and J 0 bases; nucleotides not matched to a gene: 10. CDR3 loop: CASGLTGDGEYSNQPQHF. The CDR3 DNA reads as TGTGCTAGTGGTTTGACAGGGGACGGGGAATATAGCAATCAGCCCCAGCATTTT. Filled out from reference TRBV12-5 and TRBJ1-5, the complete variable domain reads DARVTQTPRHKVTEMGQEVTMRCQPILGHNTVFWYRQTMMQGLELLAYFRNRAPLDDSGMPKDRFSAEMPDATLATLKIQPSEPRDSAVYFCASGLTGDGEYSNQPQHFGDGTRLSIL.

This chain uses TRBV19 with TRBJ2-2; 8 bases are a match to TRBD2. The CDR3 contains 15 residues. The ends lost 7 bases at V and 1 base at J; junction bases unmatched: 5. Germline lookup yields CDR1 LNHDA and CDR2 SQIVND (reference sequence). The CDR3 region is CASIWAGGNTGELFF. The DNA of the CDR3 is TGTGCCAGTATTTGGGCGGGGGGGAACACCGGGGAGCTGTTTTTT.

This chain connects TRBV11-3 to TRBJ1-1; 9 nucleotides line up with TRBD1. The CDR3 has 16 amino acids. The V and J ends lost 4 bases and 0 bases, in that order; junction bases with no gene match: 6. CDR1 is SGHNT, CDR2 YENEEA, per germline. CDR3 loop: CASSSGQGEMNTEAFF. The CDR3 DNA reads as TGTGCCAGCAGCTCGGGACAGGGCGAAATGAACACTGAAGCTTTCTTT.

This chain links TRBV18 with TRBJ1-2; TRBD1 agrees at 9 bases. Germline-derived CDR1 and CDR2 are KGHSH and LQKENI. The CDR3 extends over 18 amino acids. The V gene end was trimmed by 4 bases and the J gene end by 5 bases; junction bases not matched to a gene: 17. CDR3 amino acids: CASSLLYPPGQGWYGYTF. The CDR3 DNA is TGTGCCAGCTCACTCCTCTACCCACCGGGACAGGGTTGGTATGGCTACACCTTC.

J is TRBJ1-6 and V is TRBV10-3, with 7 positions matching TRBD1. The CDR3 contains 15 residues. Germline CDR1 ENHRY, CDR2 SYGVKD. Unmatched junction bases numbered 5, after V lost 2 bases and J lost 7 bases. This CDR3 is CAISEADRFNSPLHF. The DNA for the CDR3 is TGTGCCATCAGTGAGGCGGACAGGTTCAATTCACCCCTCCACTTT.

The CDR3 loop is CASSPGDGVDTEAFF. Written as DNA, the CDR3 is TGTGCCAGCAGCCCAGGGGACGGTGTGGACACTGAAGCTTTCTTT. This chain joins TRBV7-8 and TRBJ1-1, with D possibly matching TRBD1 (6 bases). The CDR3 contains 15 residues. In germline, CDR1 is SGHVS, CDR2 FQNEAQ. Trimming removed 5 bases from V and 3 bases from J, with 16 bases in between.